The 28 T cell receptor beta chains presented below share a single source sample, sequenced in a study of blood T cell repertoires in COVID-19. The repertoire was sequenced with immunoSEQ multiplex PCR; TCRdb's copy has only in-frame clones and lacks some. The sample lists around 15,000 clones, around 87% seen once, with over 15% in the top ten. What was sequenced was peripheral blood. The receptors here all came from a man aged 50 or older with active COVID-19.

The chain is built from TRBV18 and TRBJ2-2; D is unclear. Germline values: CDR1 KGHSH, CDR2 LQKENI. Trimming took 2 bases from V and 8 from J, leaving 9 bases between them. The CDR3 is 13 residues long. The CDR3 nucleotides read TGTGCCAGCTCACCAGTTGCCCGGGGGGAGCTGTTTTTT. It is translated as CASSPVARGELFF.

V is TRBV28 and J is TRBJ2-6, with TRBD1 as a possible D gene (6 bases). CDR3 size: 18 residues. CDR1 is MDHEN and CDR2 is SYDVKM in the germline V gene. V was trimmed by 5 bases and J by 0 bases, leaving 17 bases between them. The CDR3, as DNA: TGTGCCAGCAGTGATTACAGGGTTCGGGTCTCTGGGGCCAACGTCCTGACTTTC. This translates into CASSDYRVRVSGANVLTF.

This chain joins TRBV10-3 and TRBJ1-1; 9 nucleotides match TRBD1. The CDR3 extends over 13 amino acids. Per germline, CDR1 ENHRY and CDR2 SYGVKD. The ends lost 9 bases at V and 1 base at J; junction bases unmatched: 3. This CDR3 reads CAIGTGRNTEAFF. Written as DNA, the CDR3 is TGTGCCATTGGGACAGGGCGGAACACTGAAGCTTTCTTT.

This chain connects TRBV7-9 to TRBJ1-1; 7 positions agree with TRBD1. Per the germline V gene, CDR1 is SEHNR and CDR2 is FQNEAQ (reference sequence). V trimming: 5 bases; J trimming: 7 bases; junction bases outside the gene matches: 13. The CDR3 is 15 residues long. The CDR3 spells CASSARDSKASEAFF. Written as DNA, the CDR3 is TGTGCCAGCAGCGCCCGGGACAGCAAGGCGAGTGAAGCTTTCTTT.

V and J are TRBV5-1 and TRBJ2-2; D gene unclear. The CDR3 covers 16 residues. V was cut by 0 bases and J by 0 bases, with 9 bases left in between. Per germline, CDR1 SGHRS and CDR2 YFSETQ. The CDR3: CASSLALGSNTGELFF. Written as DNA, the CDR3 is TGCGCCAGCAGCTTGGCCCTCGGTTCGAACACCGGGGAGCTGTTTTTT.

The chain is built from TRBV28 and TRBJ2-5; TRBD2 might be the D (6 bases). There are 14 residues in the CDR3. The V gene lost 10 bases and the J gene lost 2 bases, with 17 bases spanning the gap. Germline assignment: CDR1 MDHEN and CDR2 SYDVKM. The CDR3 region is CAIRGLGAQETQYF. As DNA, the CDR3 is TGTGCCATCCGGGGACTGGGAGCACAAGAGACCCAGTACTTC.

The chain couples TRBV18 to TRBJ1-2; unclear D gene. The V end lost 3 bases, the J end lost 8 bases, and 13 bases lay between the germline ends. From germline, CDR1 is KGHSH and CDR2 LQKENI. The CDR3 length is 13 residues. The CDR3 sequence is CASSPGTAGGYTF. The CDR3 DNA reads TGTGCCAGCTCACCCGGAACCGCGGGAGGCTACACCTTC.

The genes are TRBV2 and TRBJ2-1; perhaps TRBD2 as D (5 bases). V was pared by 5 bases and J by 5 bases, with 16 bases between. Germline V gives CDR1 SNHLY, CDR2 FYNNEI. This CDR3 contains 15 residues. Written as DNA, the CDR3 is TGTGCCAGCAGTCCAGCGGTCTCCCGACACAATGAGCAGTTCTTC. Translating gives CASSPAVSRHNEQFF.

This sequence joins TRBV7-8 and TRBJ1-5; no reliable D call. Trimming removed 2 bases from V and 6 bases from J, with 14 bases in between. From germline, CDR1 is SGHVS and CDR2 FQNEAQ. The CDR3 length is 15 residues. The chain's CDR3 is CASSLKSVRSQPQHF. The CDR3 DNA reads as TGTGCCAGCAGCTTAAAAAGTGTACGGAGTCAGCCCCAGCATTTT. Full variable domain (missing parts from reference TRBV7-8 and TRBJ1-5): GAGVSQSPRYKVAKRGQDVALRCDPISGHVSLFWYQQALGQGPEFLTYFQNEAQLDKSGLPSDRFFAERPEGSVSTLKIQRTQQEDSAVYLCASSLKSVRSQPQHFGDGTRLSIL.

The chain joins TRBV7-9 to TRBJ2-1; weak D call: TRBD2 (6 bases). The CDR3 runs to 14 residues. CDR1 and CDR2 from the germline V gene are SEHNR and FQNEAQ (reference sequence). V lost 1 base to trimming and J lost 7 bases, with 11 bases between them. Here the CDR3 reads CASSLGGTQNEQFF. The CDR3 DNA reads as TGTGCCAGCAGCTTAGGCGGGACCCAAAATGAGCAGTTCTTC.

A single count supports this clone. V usage is TRBV5-1 and J usage is TRBJ1-1, with D tentatively TRBD1 (5 bases). CDR3 length: 18 residues. Trimming shortened V by 0 bases and J by 3 bases, and 21 bases separated the two germline ends. From germline, CDR1 is SGHRS and CDR2 YFSETQ. The CDR3 loop reads CASSLEGVGDYLYTEAFF. CDR3 nucleotide sequence: TGCGCCAGCAGCTTGGAAGGGGTAGGGGACTACCTATACACTGAAGCTTTCTTT.

The V call is TRBV6-2 or TRBV6-3, the J call TRBJ2-1; 9 nucleotides agree with TRBD2. The V and J ends lost 0 bases and 3 bases, in that order; junction bases with no gene match: 9. The CDR3 runs 18 residues. Germline V gives CDR1 MNHEY, CDR2 SVGEGT. Written as DNA, the CDR3 is TGTGCCAGCAGTTACTCCCCCTTGTCTAGCGGGATCTACAATGAGCAGTTCTTC. It encodes CASSYSPLSSGIYNEQFF.

The chain couples TRBV7-9 to TRBJ2-2, with a weak D call TRBD2 (5 bases). The CDR3 has 15 residues. Trimming took 5 bases from V and 0 from J, leaving 10 bases between them. CDR1 and CDR2 from the germline V gene are SEHNR and FQNEAQ (reference sequence). The CDR3 DNA reads as TGTGCCAGCAGCCCCCGGGATCCGAACACCGGGGAGCTGTTTTTT. This codes for CASSPRDPNTGELFF. Complete variable domain (other parts from reference TRBV7-9 and TRBJ2-2): DTGVSQNPRHKITKRGQNVTFRCDPISEHNRLYWYRQTLGQGPEFLTYFQNEAQLEKSRLLSDRFSAERPKGSFSTLEIQRTEQGDSAMYLCASSPRDPNTGELFFGEGSRLTVL.

The CDR3 region is CASSLFGEHYEQYF. DNA for the CDR3: TGTGCCAGCAGCTTATTTGGAGAACACTACGAGCAGTACTTC. The chain carries TRBV7-8 and TRBJ2-7; no definite D call. The CDR3 runs to 14 residues. Germline values: CDR1 SGHVS, CDR2 FQNEAQ. Trimming stripped 2 bases from V and 3 bases from J, with 11 bases between.

This clone was observed once. V usage is TRBV12-5 and J usage is TRBJ2-2; D may be TRBD2 (6 bases). V lost 5 bases and J 5 bases, leaving 12 bases between the germline ends. This CDR3 comprises 14 residues. Germline CDR1 LGHNT, CDR2 FRNRAP. CDR3 nucleotide sequence: TGTGCTAGTGGTACGGGGACTGCGACCGGGGAGCTGTTTTTT. This translates into CASGTGTATGELFF.

The chain combines TRBV7-2 with TRBJ2-3; 9 bases line up with TRBD2. CDR1 SGHTA and CDR2 FQGNSA come from the germline V gene. This CDR3 spans 19 amino acids. J was trimmed by 3 bases and V by 1 base; bases with no gene match: 14. The CDR3 sequence is CASSLVALVAGGPTDTQYF. The CDR3 DNA sequence: TGTGCCAGCAGCTTAGTTGCGTTGGTGGCGGGAGGGCCTACAGATACGCAGTATTTT.

The CDR3: CASSLAQYGTSGTRSFGEETQYF. The CDR3 bases are TGTGCCAGCAGCCTAGCTCAGTACGGGACTAGCGGGACCCGATCTTTTGGTGAAGAGACCCAGTACTTC. The chain links TRBV3-1 (or the pseudogene TRBV3-2) to TRBJ2-5; 13 nucleotides agree with TRBD2. This CDR3 region has 23 residues. After removal of 4 bases from V and 3 bases from J, the junction contained 26 bases not matched to a gene. Germline loops: CDR1 LGHDT, CDR2 YNNKEL (reference sequence).

V is TRBV7-2 and J is TRBJ2-1, with D perhaps matching TRBD2 (6 bases). The CDR3 is 14 residues long. The V gene lost 4 bases and the J gene lost 6 bases, with 13 bases spanning the gap. Germline assignment: CDR1 SGHTA and CDR2 FQGNSA. CDR3 region: CASSSPAGTNEQFF. The DNA of the CDR3 is TGTGCCAGCAGCTCCCCGGCGGGAACCAATGAGCAGTTCTTC.

This clone was detected once. The rearrangement uses TRBV6-2 or TRBV6-3 and TRBJ2-3; 8 positions agree with TRBD2. Germline loops: CDR1 MNHEY, CDR2 SVGEGT. Germline trimming cut 5 bases from V and 3 bases from J; bases unmatched to any gene: 7. This CDR3 comprises 15 residues. The CDR3 spells CASSPAGVRTDTQYF. In DNA, the CDR3 is TGTGCCAGCAGTCCAGCGGGAGTAAGGACAGATACGCAGTATTTT.

V usage is TRBV2 and J usage is TRBJ2-3; D may be TRBD1 (6 bases). Germline loops: CDR1 SNHLY, CDR2 FYNNEI. The CDR3 extends over 18 amino acids. Trimming left V 6 bases short and J 2 bases short, with 24 bases between. The DNA of the CDR3 is TGTGCCAGCAGGTCTACAGACAGGTCTTCCTTTCCCACAGATACGCAGTATTTT. Residues: CASRSTDRSSFPTDTQYF.

This clone has only a few counts. V and J are TRBV11-1 and TRBJ2-7; 8 nucleotides agree with TRBD1. CDR1 and CDR2 (germline): SGHAT, FQDESV (reference sequence). J lost 3 bases, V lost 4 bases, and 11 bases had no gene match. The CDR3 sequence is 16 residues long. The CDR3 coding sequence is TGTGCCAGCAGCTCCGCCGGACAGGGACAGAGCTACGAGCAGTACTTC. Protein product: CASSSAGQGQSYEQYF.

The chain employs TRBV27 and TRBJ2-7; 9 positions agree with TRBD2. The CDR3 contains 15 residues. The germline gives CDR1 MNHEY, CDR2 SMNVEV (reference sequence). V trimming: 7 bases; J trimming: 2 bases; junction bases outside the gene matches: 9. The CDR3 bases are TGTGCCAGCACCTCCATAGCTAGCGGGACCTACGAGCAGTACTTC. Its translation: CASTSIASGTYEQYF.

V usage is TRBV19 and J usage is TRBJ2-3; 9 bases align to TRBD1. Trimming took 3 bases from V and 1 from J; bases not matched to a gene: 8. Per germline, CDR1 LNHDA and CDR2 SQIVND (reference sequence). This CDR3 has 17 amino acids. In DNA, the CDR3 is TGTGCCAGTAGTATTTTGCCTCGGACAGGGGGCACAGATACGCAGTATTTT. Encoded protein: CASSILPRTGGTDTQYF.

The rearrangement uses TRBV19 and TRBJ2-1, with D perhaps matching TRBD2 (5 bases). Germline V CDR1 and CDR2: LNHDA, SQIVND (reference sequence). V dropped 3 bases and J dropped 2 bases, with 14 bases sitting between them. CDR3 size: 16 residues. CDR3 loop: CASSIPRAEAYNEQFF. CDR3 DNA sequence: TGTGCCAGTAGTATCCCCAGAGCGGAGGCCTACAATGAGCAGTTCTTC.

The chain carries TRBV3-1 (or the pseudogene TRBV3-2) and TRBJ2-5, with D tentatively TRBD1 (6 bases). Per the germline V gene, CDR1 is LGHDT and CDR2 is YNNKEL (reference sequence). The CDR3 totals 14 residues. V was trimmed by 4 bases and J by 1 base, leaving 10 bases between them. This CDR3 is CASSPGHLQETQYF. Written as DNA, the CDR3 is TGTGCCAGCAGCCCGGGACATCTCCAAGAGACCCAGTACTTC.

This sequence joins TRBV7-8 and TRBJ2-1; 7 bases align to TRBD1. CDR3 size: 16 residues. In germline, CDR1 is SGHVS, CDR2 FQNEAQ. Unmatched junction bases numbered 10, after V lost 0 bases and J lost 8 bases. CDR3 bases: TGTGCCAGCAGCTTAGCGGGATACAGGGGATTCGATGAGCAGTTCTTC. Translation gives CASSLAGYRGFDEQFF.

This clone came up a few times. The chain is built from TRBV6-4 and TRBJ2-3, with 10 bases that match TRBD2. The CDR3 runs to 15 residues. Germline lookup yields CDR1 MRHNA and CDR2 SNTAGT. V lost 4 bases to trimming and J lost 1 base; unmatched junction nucleotides: 2. CDR3 bases: TGTGCCAGCAGTGCCGGGACTAGCGGCACAGATACGCAGTATTTT. Translating it yields CASSAGTSGTDTQYF.

The chain carries TRBV5-5 and TRBJ2-1, with 9 nucleotides matching TRBD1. CDR3 length: 15 residues. V trimming: 0 bases; J trimming: 8 bases; junction bases outside the gene matches: 6. Germline assignment: CDR1 SGHKS and CDR2 YYEKEE (reference sequence). The CDR3, as DNA: TGTGCCAGCAGCTTGGGGGACAGGGCCTTATATGAGCAGTTCTTC. It encodes CASSLGDRALYEQFF.